This TCR beta chain originates from a study of tumor-infiltrating lymphocytes in primary liver carcinoma listed by TCRdb under 2017. With respect to the entire study: The five patients, three men and two women aged 30 to 69 years, had hepatocellular carcinoma (four) or combined HCC and intrahepatic cholangiocarcinoma (one). The five patients had tumors staged T1-T3 N0M0, with maximum diameters ranging from about 4.2 to 10 cm. Roughly 3.65 to 7.13 million productive TCRbeta reads were obtained per sample, and no significant difference in read depth was found between tissue types. For each liver tumor, the study sampled five regions along with adjacent normal tissue and blood, and applied TCRbeta repertoire sequencing, expression microarrays and whole-exome sequencing. A total of 35 specimens from 5 patients underwent TCRbeta repertoire sequencing, comprising around 25 tumor regions, 5 adjacent noncancerous liver tissues and 5 peripheral blood samples. Agilent mRNA microarray profiling was performed on the approximately 27 tumor region samples to relate TCRbeta repertoire diversity to the local molecular phenotype. High reproducibility was observed for the technical replicate repertoires, with mean shared-clone rates approximately 0.92 and correlation coefficients above 0.95. The research as a whole found: Repertoire overlap was higher between tumor regions (mean around 36%) than tumor-adjacent (17%) or tumor-blood (approximately 14%) pairs, consistent with antigen-driven expansion. Only the TCR beta chain was sequenced, which likely underestimates true repertoire diversity because unpaired alpha chains were not captured. Bulk unsorted samples precluded comparing CD4+ and CD8+ T cell repertoires. Only about 7.5-25% of top clones were found in all five regions of a tumor, suggesting spatial heterogeneity of tumor-infiltrating T cells. The study included only four or five patients, and the authors note findings should be validated in a larger study. Compared with blood, tumors had a significantly larger share of the repertoire taken up by the top 250 clones (p = 0.039).

The CDR3 holds 14 amino acids from the cysteine to the phenylalanine. The kept DNA is CDR3 alone, 42 bases in frame from the first base. In the germline V gene (reference sequence), CDR1 corresponds to SEHNR and CDR2 to FQNEAQ. TCRbeta-specific cDNA was reverse-transcribed from 500 to 550 ng total RNA using a constant-region primer and ProtoScript II reverse transcriptase. The TCRbeta libraries were prepared through three rounds of nested multiplex PCR following a slightly modified ARM-PCR procedure. The first two PCR rounds used multiplex TRBV1-TRBV30 forward primers with a Cbeta reverse primer, each for about 10 cycles. Sample barcodes and Illumina adapters were added in a final 25-cycle PCR using Deep VentR polymerase. Amplicons of 200-500 bp were gel-purified with a QIAquick gel extraction kit before sequencing. The TCRbeta amplicons were sequenced with 250-bp paired-end reads on an Illumina HiSeq 2500. The authors' analysis ran thus. Quality trimming of reads was performed with Trimmomatic v0.33, and paired reads were merged with FLASH v1.2.11 so that full CDR3 sequences could be recovered. V, D and J germline segments were assigned to the rearranged TCRbeta sequences using MiGEC v1.2.1b. Clonotype statistics, along with Shannon-Wiener diversity indices, were calculated using VDJtools v1.0.0. To cut down on sampling bias, every analysis after diversity analysis relied on just the 250 most abundant clonotypes from each sample. TCRdb reworked the public reads: Q25 trimming with fastp, MiXCR clone assembly, productive beta chains retained. Here each entry gathers all rows of one CDR3 protein and keeps the most common genes and DNA. TCRdb, not the original authors, processed these V and J calls. The sample includes under 45,000 distinct CDR3 sequences, with around 74% observed a single time. Roughly 15% of the sample lies in the top ten.

As to this clonotype: Its antigen remains undetermined. The junction and the germline gene differ at one end; a read error may be behind it.

Without any cell sorting, total RNA and DNA were extracted together from about 20-30 mg of bulk tissue using the AllPrep DNA/RNA mini kit. Between late 2015 and 2016, a handful of patients in China with histopathologically diagnosed primary liver carcinoma had surgical resection. Patients had chronic HBV infection and were treatment-naive at sampling. Five spatially separated regions were sampled per tumor: superior, inferior, left-lateral and right-lateral poles, plus the tumor centre. Histological examination found more than 80% viable tumor cells in every tumor sample. Fresh tumor and adjacent tissue pieces were bisected; one half was stored in RNAlater at -80°C, the other sent for histology.

The clonotype originates from a man in his forties or fifties with primary liver carcinoma and hepatitis B virus infection. Sequenced: liver tumor tissue from sampling region 4. The sample's cell subset or site, from its label and the paper: tumor region T4, right-lateral pole. The receptor chain draws on TRBV7-9 and TRBJ2-1, with no confidently assigned D gene. The nucleotide sequence reads as follows: TGTGCCAGCAGCTCACCCAGACCGGAGCATGAGCAGTATTTC. This is translated as CASSSPRPEHEQYF.